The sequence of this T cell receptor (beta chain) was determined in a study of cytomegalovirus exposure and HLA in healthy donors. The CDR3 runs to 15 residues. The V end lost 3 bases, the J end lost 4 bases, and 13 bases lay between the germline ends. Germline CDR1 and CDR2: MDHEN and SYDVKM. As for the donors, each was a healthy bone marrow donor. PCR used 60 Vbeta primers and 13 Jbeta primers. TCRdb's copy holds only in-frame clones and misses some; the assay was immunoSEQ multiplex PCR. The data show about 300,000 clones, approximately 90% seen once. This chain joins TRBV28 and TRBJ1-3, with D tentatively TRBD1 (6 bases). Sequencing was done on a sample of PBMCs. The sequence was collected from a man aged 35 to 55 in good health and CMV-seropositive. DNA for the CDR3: TGTGCCAGCAGTTTCGGGACAACTAACGGAAACACCATATATTTT. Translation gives CASSFGTTNGNTIYF.